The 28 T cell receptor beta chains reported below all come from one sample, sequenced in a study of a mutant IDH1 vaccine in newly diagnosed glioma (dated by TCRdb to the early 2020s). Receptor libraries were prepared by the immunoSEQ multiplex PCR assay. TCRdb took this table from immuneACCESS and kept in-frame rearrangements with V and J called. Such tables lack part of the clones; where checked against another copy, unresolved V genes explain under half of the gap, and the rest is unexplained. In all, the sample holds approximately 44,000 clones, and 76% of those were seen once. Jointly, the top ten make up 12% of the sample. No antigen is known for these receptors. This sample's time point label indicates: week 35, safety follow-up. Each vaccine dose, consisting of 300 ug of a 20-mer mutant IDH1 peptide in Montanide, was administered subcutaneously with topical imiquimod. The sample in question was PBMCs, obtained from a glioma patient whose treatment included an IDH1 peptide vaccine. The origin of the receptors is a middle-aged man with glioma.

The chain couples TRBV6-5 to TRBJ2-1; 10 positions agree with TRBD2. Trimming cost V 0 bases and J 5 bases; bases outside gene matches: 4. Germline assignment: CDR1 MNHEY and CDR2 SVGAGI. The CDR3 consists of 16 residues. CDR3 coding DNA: TGTGCCAGCAGTTACTCGGGACTAGCGAATAACAATGAGCAGTTCTTC. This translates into CASSYSGLANNNEQFF.

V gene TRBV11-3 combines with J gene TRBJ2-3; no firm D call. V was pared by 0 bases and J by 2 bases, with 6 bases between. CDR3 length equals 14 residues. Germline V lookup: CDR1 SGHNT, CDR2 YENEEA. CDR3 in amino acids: CASSLETATDTQYF. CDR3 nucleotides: TGTGCCAGCAGCTTAGAGACGGCCACAGATACGCAGTATTTT.

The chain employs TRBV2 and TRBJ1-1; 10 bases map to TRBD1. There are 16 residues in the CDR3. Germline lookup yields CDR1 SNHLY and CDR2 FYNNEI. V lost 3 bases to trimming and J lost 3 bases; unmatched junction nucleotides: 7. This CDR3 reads CASSEVTGGLDTEAFF. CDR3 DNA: TGTGCCAGCAGTGAGGTGACAGGGGGCTTGGACACTGAAGCTTTCTTT.

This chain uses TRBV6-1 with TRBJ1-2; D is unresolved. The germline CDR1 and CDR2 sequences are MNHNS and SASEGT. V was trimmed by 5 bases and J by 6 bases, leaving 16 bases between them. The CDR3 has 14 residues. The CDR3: CASSYTALSNGYTF. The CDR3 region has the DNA TGTGCCAGCAGTTATACTGCATTATCGAATGGCTACACCTTC.

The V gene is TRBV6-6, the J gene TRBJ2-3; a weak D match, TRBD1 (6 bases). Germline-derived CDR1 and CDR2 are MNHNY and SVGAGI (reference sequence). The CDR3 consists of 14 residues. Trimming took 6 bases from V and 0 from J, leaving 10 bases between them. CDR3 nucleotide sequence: TGTGCCAGCAGAATACAGGGAAGCACAGATACGCAGTATTTT. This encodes CASRIQGSTDTQYF.

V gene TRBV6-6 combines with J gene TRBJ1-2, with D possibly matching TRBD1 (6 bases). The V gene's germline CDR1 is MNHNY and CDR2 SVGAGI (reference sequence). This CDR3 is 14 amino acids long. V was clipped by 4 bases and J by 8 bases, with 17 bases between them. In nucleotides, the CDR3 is TGTGCCAGCAGTTTCCAGGAGGGGGTGGAGGGCTACACCTTC. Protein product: CASSFQEGVEGYTF.

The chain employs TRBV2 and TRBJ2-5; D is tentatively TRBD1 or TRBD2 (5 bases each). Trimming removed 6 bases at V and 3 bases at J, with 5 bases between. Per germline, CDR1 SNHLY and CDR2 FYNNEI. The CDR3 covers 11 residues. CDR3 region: CASRGEETQYF. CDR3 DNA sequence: TGTGCCAGCAGGGGGGAAGAGACCCAGTACTTC.

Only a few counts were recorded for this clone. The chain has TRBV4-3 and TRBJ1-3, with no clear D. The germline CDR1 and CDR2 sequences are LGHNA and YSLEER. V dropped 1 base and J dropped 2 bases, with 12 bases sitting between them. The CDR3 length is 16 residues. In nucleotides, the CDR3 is TGCGCCAGCAGCCAAGGGGCCCGACTAACTGGAAACACCATATATTTT. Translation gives CASSQGARLTGNTIYF.

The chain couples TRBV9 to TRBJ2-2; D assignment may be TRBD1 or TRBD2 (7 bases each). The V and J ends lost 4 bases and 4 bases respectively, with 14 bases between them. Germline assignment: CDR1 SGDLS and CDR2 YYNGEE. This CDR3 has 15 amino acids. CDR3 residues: CASSPQGRGTGELFF. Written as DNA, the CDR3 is TGTGCCAGCAGCCCACAGGGGAGGGGCACCGGGGAGCTGTTTTTT.

CDR3 coding DNA: TGTGCCAGCAGTATGGAGGGGGCAAGGAACTACGAGCAGTACTTC. Translated: CASSMEGARNYEQYF. This chain links TRBV7-6 with TRBJ2-7, with D perhaps matching TRBD1 (7 bases). Between the trimmed V and J ends, which lost 6 bases and 3 bases, there was a span of 18 bases. The CDR3 length is 15 residues. CDR1 is SGHVS, CDR2 FNYEAQ, per germline.

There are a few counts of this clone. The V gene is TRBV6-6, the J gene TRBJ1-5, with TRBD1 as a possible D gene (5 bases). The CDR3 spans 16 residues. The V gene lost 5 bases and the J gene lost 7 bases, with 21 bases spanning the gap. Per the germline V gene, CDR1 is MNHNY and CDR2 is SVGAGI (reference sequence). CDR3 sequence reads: CASSGTPGTLGQPQHF. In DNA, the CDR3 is TGTGCCAGCAGTGGGACGCCGGGTACCCTAGGACAGCCCCAGCATTTT.

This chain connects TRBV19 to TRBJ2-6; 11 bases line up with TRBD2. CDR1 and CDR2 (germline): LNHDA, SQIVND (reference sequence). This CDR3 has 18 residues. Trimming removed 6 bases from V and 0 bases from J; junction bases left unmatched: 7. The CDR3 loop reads CASSGASGRPSGANVLTF. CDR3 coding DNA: TGTGCCAGTAGCGGGGCTAGCGGGAGGCCCTCTGGGGCCAACGTCCTGACTTTC.

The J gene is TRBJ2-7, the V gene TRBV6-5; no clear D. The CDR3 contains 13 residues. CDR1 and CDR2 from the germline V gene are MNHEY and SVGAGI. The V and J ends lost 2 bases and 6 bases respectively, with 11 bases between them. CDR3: CASSYRPGSEQYF. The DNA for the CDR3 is TGTGCCAGCAGTTACCGCCCCGGTAGCGAGCAGTACTTC.

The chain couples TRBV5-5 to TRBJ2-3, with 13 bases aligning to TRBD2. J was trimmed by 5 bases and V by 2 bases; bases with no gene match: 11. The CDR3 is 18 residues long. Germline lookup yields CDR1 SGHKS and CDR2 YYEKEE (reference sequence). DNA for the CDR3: TGTGCCAGCAGCTTCCCATATTCCGGGACTAGCGGGGTAGATACGCAGTATTTT. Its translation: CASSFPYSGTSGVDTQYF. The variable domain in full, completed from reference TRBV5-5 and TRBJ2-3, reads DAGVTQSPTHLIKTRGQQVTLRCSPISGHKSVSWYQQVLGQGPQFIFQYYEKEERGRGNFPDRFSARQFPNYSSELNVNALLLGDSALYLCASSFPYSGTSGVDTQYFGPGTRLTVL.

CDR3 protein: CASSPTDTQYF. The CDR3 coding sequence is TGTGCCAGCAGCCCCACAGATACGCAGTATTTT. The chain links TRBV7-9 to TRBJ2-3; the D is unclear. Trimming removed 5 bases from V and 2 bases from J, with 2 bases in between. The germline V gene has CDR1 SEHNR and CDR2 FQNEAQ (reference sequence). The CDR3 is 11 amino acids.

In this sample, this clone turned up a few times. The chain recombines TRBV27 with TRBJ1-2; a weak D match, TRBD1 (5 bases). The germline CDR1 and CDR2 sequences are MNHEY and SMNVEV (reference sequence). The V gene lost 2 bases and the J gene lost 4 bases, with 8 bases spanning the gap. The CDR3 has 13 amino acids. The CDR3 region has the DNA TGTGCCAGCAGTTTAGGGGGTAGCTATGGCTACACCTTC. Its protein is CASSLGGSYGYTF.

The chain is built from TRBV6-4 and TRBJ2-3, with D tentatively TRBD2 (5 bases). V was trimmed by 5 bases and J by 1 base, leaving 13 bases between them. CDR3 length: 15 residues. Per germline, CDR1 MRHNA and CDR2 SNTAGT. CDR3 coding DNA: TGTGCCAGCAGTCGTGGGGAGTTCGGCACAGATACGCAGTATTTT. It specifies CASSRGEFGTDTQYF.

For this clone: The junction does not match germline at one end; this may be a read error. The CDR3, as DNA: TGTGCCAGCAGGGACTGGTCTGGGGGAGCTGAGCAGTTCTTC. Translated, it gives CASRDWSGGAEQFF. The rearrangement joins TRBV6-4 to TRBJ2-1, with D perhaps given as TRBD1 or TRBD2 (5 bases each). Germline loops: CDR1 MRHNA, CDR2 SNTAGT. CDR3 size: 14 residues.

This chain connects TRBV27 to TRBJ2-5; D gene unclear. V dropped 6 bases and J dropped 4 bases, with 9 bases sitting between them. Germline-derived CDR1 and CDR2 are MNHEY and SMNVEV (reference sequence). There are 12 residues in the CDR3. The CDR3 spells CASSYPGETQYF. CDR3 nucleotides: TGTGCCAGCAGCTACCCCGGAGAGACCCAGTACTTC.

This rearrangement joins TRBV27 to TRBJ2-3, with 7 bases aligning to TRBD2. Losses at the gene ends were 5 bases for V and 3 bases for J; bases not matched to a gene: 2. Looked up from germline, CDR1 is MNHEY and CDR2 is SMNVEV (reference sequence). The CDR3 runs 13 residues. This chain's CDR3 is CASSPSGTDTQYF. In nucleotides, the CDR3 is TGTGCCAGCAGTCCTAGCGGAACAGATACGCAGTATTTT.

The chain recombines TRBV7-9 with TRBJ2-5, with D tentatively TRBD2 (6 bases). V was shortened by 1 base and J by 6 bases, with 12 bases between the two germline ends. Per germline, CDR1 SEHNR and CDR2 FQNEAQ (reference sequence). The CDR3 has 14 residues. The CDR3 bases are TGTGCCAGCAGCTTAGGGGGCGGGGTGAAGACCCAGTACTTC. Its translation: CASSLGGGVKTQYF. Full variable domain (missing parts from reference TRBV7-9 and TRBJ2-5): DTGVSQNPRHKITKRGQNVTFRCDPISEHNRLYWYRQTLGQGPEFLTYFQNEAQLEKSRLLSDRFSAERPKGSFSTLEIQRTEQGDSAMYLCASSLGGGVKTQYFGPGTRLLVL.

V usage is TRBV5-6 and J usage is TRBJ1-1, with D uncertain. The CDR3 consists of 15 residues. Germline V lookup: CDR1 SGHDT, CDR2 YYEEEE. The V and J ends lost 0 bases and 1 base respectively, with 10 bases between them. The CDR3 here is CASSLDLAGNTEAFF. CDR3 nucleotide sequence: TGTGCCAGCAGCTTGGACCTCGCTGGGAACACTGAAGCTTTCTTT.

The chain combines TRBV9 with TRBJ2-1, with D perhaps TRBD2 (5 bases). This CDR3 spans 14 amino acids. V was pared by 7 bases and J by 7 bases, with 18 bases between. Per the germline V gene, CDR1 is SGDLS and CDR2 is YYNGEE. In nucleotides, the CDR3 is TGTGCCAGCGGCGGCGGGCAGCTGAGAAATGAGCAGTTCTTC. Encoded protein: CASGGGQLRNEQFF. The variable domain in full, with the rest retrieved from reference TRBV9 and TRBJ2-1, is DSGVTQTPKHLITATGQRVTLRCSPRSGDLSVYWYQQSLDQGLQFLIQYYNGEERAKGNILERFSAQQFPDLHSELNLSSLELGDSALYFCASGGGQLRNEQFFGPGTRLTVL.

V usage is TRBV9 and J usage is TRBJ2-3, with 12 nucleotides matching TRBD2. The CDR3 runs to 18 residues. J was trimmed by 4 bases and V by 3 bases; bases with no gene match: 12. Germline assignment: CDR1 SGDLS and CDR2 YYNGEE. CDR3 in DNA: TGTGCCAGCAGCGGACTAGCGGGAGAAGTCGGGGCCCCAGATACGCAGTATTTT. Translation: CASSGLAGEVGAPDTQYF.

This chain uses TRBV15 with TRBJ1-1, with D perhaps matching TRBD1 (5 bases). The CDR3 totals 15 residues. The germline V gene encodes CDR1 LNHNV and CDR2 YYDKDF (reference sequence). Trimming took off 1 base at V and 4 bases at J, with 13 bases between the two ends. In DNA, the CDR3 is TGTGCCACCAGCAGAGTGGGGCGGGGGGGCACTGAAGCTTTCTTT. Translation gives CATSRVGRGGTEAFF.

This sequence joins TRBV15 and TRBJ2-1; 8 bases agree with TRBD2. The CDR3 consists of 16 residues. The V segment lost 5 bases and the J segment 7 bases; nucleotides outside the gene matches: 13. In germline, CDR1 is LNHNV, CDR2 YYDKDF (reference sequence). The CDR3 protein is CATSGFGGRSGNEQFF. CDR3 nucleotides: TGTGCCACCAGCGGATTTGGCGGGAGGTCTGGGAATGAGCAGTTCTTC.

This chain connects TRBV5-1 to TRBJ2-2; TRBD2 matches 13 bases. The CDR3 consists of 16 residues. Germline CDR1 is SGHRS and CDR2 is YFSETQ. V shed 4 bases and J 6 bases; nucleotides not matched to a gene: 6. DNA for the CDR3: TGCGCCAGCAGCGCGACTAGCGGGAGGCGGCCCGGGGAGCTGTTTTTT. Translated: CASSATSGRRPGELFF.

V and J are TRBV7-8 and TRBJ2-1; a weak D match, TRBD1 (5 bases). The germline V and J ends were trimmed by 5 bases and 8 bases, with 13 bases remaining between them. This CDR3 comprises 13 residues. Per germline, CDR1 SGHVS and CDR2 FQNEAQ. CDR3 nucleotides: TGTGCCAGCAGCCCACGACAGACCCATGAGCAGTTCTTC. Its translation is CASSPRQTHEQFF.